These 4 T cell receptor beta chains share one sample of origin, sequenced in a study of T-cell reconstitution after alpha-beta-depleted transplantation in children (dated by TCRdb to the mid-2010s). The library came from PCR. The instrument was an Illumina HiSeq 2500. TCR libraries were prepared with molecular barcoding, using unique molecular identifiers to normalize TCRbeta repertoire quantification. Using fastp at Q25 and MiXCR, TCRdb reprocessed the public reads and kept productive beta chains. Merged by CDR3 protein, the rows form single entries marked with the most common genes and DNA. The sample table lists 260,000 or so distinct CDR3 sequences, around 13% of them with a count of one. Jointly, the top ten make up roughly 2.6% of the sample. Sequencing was performed on PBMCs from the stem cell graft donor, taken from the stem cell graft. The receptor set was obtained from a human donor who donated a stem cell graft to a child with acute lymphoblastic leukemia.

This clonotype has a count of ten or more. This rearrangement joins TRBV5-6 to TRBJ1-2; D not resolved. This CDR3 is 11 amino acids long. CDR1 and CDR2 (germline): SGHDT, YYEEEE. V was clipped by 0 bases and J by 4 bases, with 1 base between them. The CDR3 spells CASSLAYGYTF. The CDR3 DNA reads as TGTGCCAGCAGCTTGGCCTATGGCTACACCTTC.

This clonotype was counted many times. The rearrangement joins TRBV29-1 to TRBJ2-7, with TRBD2 matching over 8 bases. Germline CDR1 reads SQVTM; CDR2 reads ANQGSEA. V was pared by 6 bases and J by 5 bases, with 9 bases of the junction left unmatched. The CDR3 has 13 residues. As DNA, the CDR3 is TGCAGCGTGTCAACGGGAGGGTCCCACGAGCAGTACTTC. This gives the protein CSVSTGGSHEQYF.

Concerning this clonotype: This may be a read error, as it is one base from a much larger clone. The chain uses TRBV5-1 and TRBJ2-2; D is unresolved. Germline V gene sequence: CDR1 SGHRS, CDR2 YFSETQ. Deletions cut 9 bases from V and 5 bases from J, with 14 bases between. CDR3 size: 13 residues. In DNA, the CDR3 is TGCGCCACCAGGCCGAGTCAAACCGGGGAGCTGTTTTTT. Its translation is CATRPSQTGELFF.

This clonotype was detected only a few times. V and J are TRBV7-2 and TRBJ1-1, with 7 nucleotides matching TRBD1. J gave up 1 base and V 0 bases, and 5 bases lay outside the gene matches. This CDR3 spans 16 amino acids. Germline V lookup: CDR1 SGHTA, CDR2 FQGNSA. CDR3 amino acids: CASSLAPRQGNTEAFF. The DNA for the CDR3 is TGTGCCAGCAGCTTAGCCCCACGACAGGGGAACACTGAAGCTTTCTTT.